The 24 T cell receptor beta chains below all came from one sample that was sequenced in a study of blood T cell repertoires in COVID-19. Using immunoSEQ multiplex PCR, the repertoire was profiled, and TCRdb retains in-frame clones only, with some absent. The table has around 300,000 clones, 89% seen once. The sample was PBMCs or T cells enriched from blood (not recorded which). Receptor source: a woman in her thirties or forties who had recovered from COVID-19.

This clone was counted a few times. This chain uses TRBV11-2 with TRBJ1-6; 8 nucleotides align to TRBD1. The V and J ends lost 2 bases and 10 bases, in that order; junction bases with no gene match: 10. CDR3 length equals 16 residues. CDR1 is SGHAT and CDR2 is FQNNGV in the germline V gene. The DNA for the CDR3 is TGTGCCAGCAGCTTAAATTTTGGACAGGGCAGGTCACCCCTCCACTTT. It encodes CASSLNFGQGRSPLHF.

The chain joins TRBV2 to TRBJ1-3; tentatively, D is TRBD1 (6 bases). The CDR3 totals 15 residues. V shed 7 bases and J shed 2 bases, with 15 bases lying between them. The germline V gene encodes CDR1 SNHLY and CDR2 FYNNEI. CDR3 coding DNA: TGTGCCAGCACCCTACAGGGAACCCCTGGAAACACCATATATTTT. Encoded protein: CASTLQGTPGNTIYF. Drawing the rest from reference TRBV2 and TRBJ1-3, the complete variable domain is EPEVTQTPSHQVTQMGQEVILRCVPISNHLYFYWYRQILGQKVEFLVSFYNNEISEKSEIFDDQFSVERPDGSNFTLKIRSTKLEDSAMYFCASTLQGTPGNTIYFGEGSWLTVV.

J is TRBJ2-2 and V is TRBV7-2; D call uncertain. Germline CDR1 and CDR2: SGHTA and FQGNSA. This CDR3 spans 14 amino acids. The germline V and J ends were trimmed by 2 bases and 4 bases, with 8 bases remaining between them. The CDR3 DNA is TGTGCCAGCAGCTTATCCCGCAGCACCGGGGAGCTGTTTTTT. As protein: CASSLSRSTGELFF.

The V gene is TRBV7-8, the J gene TRBJ1-4; D ambiguous. Trimming pared 1 base from V and 3 bases from J, leaving 9 bases between. The CDR3 is made up of 15 amino acids. The germline CDR1 and CDR2 sequences are SGHVS and FQNEAQ. The CDR3 region has the DNA TGTGCCAGCAGCTTAGTCGGTATTTCTAATGAAAAACTGTTTTTT. Translating it yields CASSLVGISNEKLFF.

The chain uses TRBV10-1 and TRBJ1-1; 7 nucleotides align to TRBD1. Germline CDR1 WNHNN, CDR2 SYGVQD (reference sequence). After removal of 0 bases from V and 4 bases from J, the junction contained 8 bases not matched to a gene. The CDR3 has 16 amino acids. CDR3 amino acids: CASSESTGDDTTEAFF. CDR3 nucleotide sequence: TGCGCCAGCAGTGAGTCTACAGGGGATGACACCACTGAAGCTTTCTTT.

This chain uses TRBV18 with TRBJ2-3; the D is unclear. From germline, CDR1 is KGHSH and CDR2 LQKENI. This CDR3 comprises 17 residues. Trimming cost V 0 bases and J 0 bases, with 13 bases left between them. The CDR3 DNA follows: TGTGCCAGCTCACCACCGAATGCTGTAACTAGCACAGATACGCAGTATTTT. This encodes CASSPPNAVTSTDTQYF.

J is TRBJ1-1 and V is TRBV19, with 9 bases matching TRBD1. Looked up from germline, CDR1 is LNHDA and CDR2 is SQIVND (reference sequence). V gave up 5 bases and J gave up 4 bases; unmatched junction bases: 8. The CDR3 sequence is 15 residues long. The CDR3: CASSPGRTGATEAFF. In DNA form, the CDR3 reads TGTGCCAGTAGTCCGGGCCGGACAGGGGCCACTGAAGCTTTCTTT. The whole variable domain, remainder taken from reference TRBV19 and TRBJ1-1, is DGGITQSPKYLFRKEGQNVTLSCEQNLNHDAMYWYRQDPGQGLRLIYYSQIVNDFQKGDIAEGYSVSREKKESFPLTVTSAQKNPTAFYLCASSPGRTGATEAFFGQGTRLTVV.

This rearrangement joins TRBV7-2 to TRBJ2-7; 9 bases are shared with TRBD1. The length of the CDR3 is 15 residues. Germline trimming cut 5 bases from V and 6 bases from J; bases unmatched to any gene: 11. CDR1 and CDR2 (germline): SGHTA, FQGNSA. CDR3 amino acids: CASSTRSGQGGEQYF. The CDR3 DNA follows: TGTGCCAGCAGCACACGCTCGGGACAGGGAGGCGAGCAGTACTTC.

In regard to this clone: Other nucleotide sequences in the sample specify the same CDR3. The CDR3 sequence is CATSRDTNYGYTF. The CDR3 DNA follows: TGTGCCACCAGCAGGGACACTAACTATGGCTACACCTTC. The rearrangement joins TRBV15 to TRBJ1-2; maybe TRBD1 (5 bases). Germline assignment: CDR1 LNHNV and CDR2 YYDKDF (reference sequence). This CDR3 comprises 13 residues. Trimming stripped 3 bases from V and 0 bases from J, with 5 bases between.

The V gene is TRBV4-1, the J gene TRBJ1-5; 9 nucleotides match TRBD1. The CDR3 covers 15 residues. In germline, CDR1 is MGHRA, CDR2 YSYEKL. Losses at the gene ends were 1 base for V and 7 bases for J; bases not matched to a gene: 5. The CDR3 spells CASSQGTGERQPQHF. CDR3 bases: TGCGCCAGCAGCCAAGGGACAGGGGAGAGGCAGCCCCAGCATTTT.

J is TRBJ1-2 and V is TRBV14, with D possibly TRBD1 on 6 matching bases. Germline CDR1 reads SGHDN; CDR2 reads FVKESK. The CDR3 covers 14 residues. V lost 0 bases, J lost 4 bases, and 9 bases lay in between. CDR3 nucleotide sequence: TGTGCCAGCAGCCAAGACGCGGACAGCTATGGCTACACCTTC. Translated, it gives CASSQDADSYGYTF.

The V gene is TRBV5-1, the J gene TRBJ2-7; 10 positions agree with TRBD2. Trimming removed 2 bases from V and 7 bases from J; junction bases left unmatched: 9. The CDR3 is 15 amino acids. The germline V gene has CDR1 SGHRS and CDR2 YFSETQ. The CDR3 coding sequence is TGCGCCAGCAGCTTACTAGCGGGAAGTCGAGTAGAGCAGTACTTC. Encoded protein: CASSLLAGSRVEQYF.

The V and J genes are TRBV5-5 and TRBJ1-2; tentative D call: TRBD1 (5 bases). CDR1 and CDR2 (germline): SGHKS, YYEKEE (reference sequence). CDR3 length equals 15 residues. Deletions cut 7 bases from V and 4 bases from J, with 20 bases between. The CDR3 DNA is TGTGCCAGCTCCGTCGTAGGGGAAGTCGGCTATGGCTACACCTTC. Translated, it gives CASSVVGEVGYGYTF.

The V gene is TRBV19, the J gene TRBJ1-4; 8 nucleotides align to TRBD1. The CDR3 covers 17 residues. The V and J ends lost 3 bases and 3 bases, in that order; junction bases with no gene match: 9. CDR1 is LNHDA, CDR2 SQIVND, per germline (reference sequence). CDR3 protein: CASSIWAGGRSNEKLFF. In DNA form, the CDR3 reads TGTGCCAGTAGTATCTGGGCAGGGGGCAGATCTAATGAAAAACTGTTTTTT.

The V gene is TRBV6-2 or TRBV6-3, the J gene TRBJ2-4; 10 bases fit TRBD1. CDR3 length: 20 residues. Germline-derived CDR1 and CDR2 are MNHEY and SVGEGT. Germline trimming cut 6 bases from V and 2 bases from J; bases unmatched to any gene: 19. The DNA of the CDR3 is TGTGCCAGCAGCCCTCTCACCTCTGGCGGACAGGGGGGTTCCAAAAACATTCAGTACTTC. It encodes CASSPLTSGGQGGSKNIQYF.

With respect to this clone: Other nucleotide sequences in the sample specify the same CDR3. The chain recombines TRBV4-1 with TRBJ1-5; no clear D gene. The CDR3 is made up of 13 amino acids. Trimming left V 0 bases short and J 4 bases short, with 4 bases between. CDR1 is MGHRA and CDR2 is YSYEKL in the germline V gene. Here the CDR3 DNA reads TGCGCCAGCAGCCAAGACATTAATCAGCCCCAGCATTTT. Amino acid sequence: CASSQDINQPQHF.

J is TRBJ1-4 and V is TRBV7-9; the match to TRBD1 covers 8 bases. This CDR3 has 15 amino acids. The germline V gene encodes CDR1 SEHNR and CDR2 FQNEAQ (reference sequence). V lost 2 bases to trimming and J lost 7 bases; unmatched junction nucleotides: 6. CDR3 bases: TGTGCCAGCAGCTTAAGTGGACAGGGAGGTGAAAAACTGTTTTTT. Residues: CASSLSGQGGEKLFF.

Points on this clone: The sample has other DNA sequences that encode this CDR3 too. The V call is TRBV19, the J call TRBJ2-2, with 9 bases identical to TRBD1. CDR1 is LNHDA and CDR2 is SQIVND in the germline V gene (reference sequence). Trimming took 6 bases from V and 6 from J; bases not matched to a gene: 5. The CDR3 is 14 amino acids. The CDR3 DNA reads as TGTGCCAGTAGGGGGACAGGGATTGCCGGGGAGCTGTTTTTT. It translates to CASRGTGIAGELFF.

The rearrangement links TRBV30 to TRBJ1-5; TRBD1 matches 10 bases. The length of the CDR3 is 15 residues. V gave up 3 bases and J gave up 6 bases; unmatched junction bases: 8. CDR1 and CDR2 from the germline V gene are GTSNPN and SVGIG (reference sequence). The CDR3 region has the DNA TGTGCCTGGAGCACTGACAGGGGGCTAAGTCAGCCCCAGCATTTT. Protein product: CAWSTDRGLSQPQHF.

This sequence joins TRBV4-3 and TRBJ1-5; 7 bases agree with TRBD1. Germline CDR1 and CDR2: LGHNA and YSLEER. Losses at the gene ends were 0 bases for V and 5 bases for J; bases not matched to a gene: 4. The CDR3 length is 15 residues. The CDR3 here is CASSQDRGGDQPQHF. The DNA for the CDR3 is TGCGCCAGCAGCCAAGACCGAGGGGGCGATCAGCCCCAGCATTTT.

V and J are TRBV7-2 and TRBJ2-7; D may be TRBD1 (6 bases). Between the trimmed V and J ends, which lost 5 bases and 0 bases, there was a span of 26 bases. This CDR3 contains 19 residues. Germline CDR1 SGHTA, CDR2 FQGNSA. The CDR3 bases are TGTGCCAGCAGCCCTGGGACGGGCATTCCGCAGGGGAGCTCCTACGAGCAGTACTTC. It specifies CASSPGTGIPQGSSYEQYF.

The chain carries TRBV5-1 and TRBJ1-3, with 7 nucleotides matching TRBD1. CDR3 length: 14 amino acids. CDR1 and CDR2 from the germline V gene are SGHRS and YFSETQ. V dropped 4 bases and J dropped 0; count of bases not matched to a gene: 1. The CDR3 sequence is CASSAGGSGNTIYF. The CDR3 DNA reads TGCGCCAGCAGCGCAGGGGGCTCTGGAAACACCATATATTTT.

The rearrangement joins TRBV4-2 to TRBJ1-2, with unresolved D. Trimming pared 4 bases from V and 8 bases from J, leaving 20 bases between. CDR1 is LGHNA, CDR2 YNFKEQ, per germline. The CDR3 runs 15 residues. The CDR3 protein is CASSPEHFLARGYTF. The CDR3 nucleotides read TGTGCCAGCAGCCCGGAACACTTTCTTGCGAGGGGCTACACCTTC.

CDR3 sequence (DNA): TGTGCCAGCTCACTCTCGGGAGAAGAGACCCAGTACTTC. Protein sequence: CASSLSGEETQYF. The gene calls are TRBV18 and TRBJ2-5; maybe TRBD2 (6 bases). Germline V gene data show CDR1 as KGHSH and CDR2 as LQKENI. This CDR3 comprises 13 residues. V lost 4 bases and J lost 3, with 9 bases in between.